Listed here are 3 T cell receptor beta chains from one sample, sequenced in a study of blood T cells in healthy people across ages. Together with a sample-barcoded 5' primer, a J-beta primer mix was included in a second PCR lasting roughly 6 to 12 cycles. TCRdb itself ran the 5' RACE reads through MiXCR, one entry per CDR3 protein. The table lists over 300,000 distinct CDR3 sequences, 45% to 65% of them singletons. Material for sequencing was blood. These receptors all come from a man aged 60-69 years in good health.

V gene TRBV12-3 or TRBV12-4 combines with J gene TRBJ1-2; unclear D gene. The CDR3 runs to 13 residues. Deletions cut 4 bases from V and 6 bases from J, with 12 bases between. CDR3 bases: TGTGCCAGCAGTTCCGGATATGGGGATGGCTACACCTTC. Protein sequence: CASSSGYGDGYTF.

CDR3 sequence: CAASGQTNYGYTF. CDR3 nucleotides: TGTGCCGCAAGTGGACAGACCAACTATGGCTACACCTTC. The V call is TRBV5-4, the J call TRBJ1-2; D is perhaps TRBD1 (6 bases). The CDR3 contains 13 residues. Between the trimmed V and J ends, which lost 10 bases and 2 bases, there was a span of 15 bases. Germline values: CDR1 SGHNT, CDR2 YYREEE (reference sequence).

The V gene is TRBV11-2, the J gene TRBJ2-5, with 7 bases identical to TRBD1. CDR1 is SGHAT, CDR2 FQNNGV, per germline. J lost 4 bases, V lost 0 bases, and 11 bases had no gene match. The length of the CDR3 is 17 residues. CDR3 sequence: CASSLDGGQHSPETQYF. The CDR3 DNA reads TGTGCCAGCAGCTTAGATGGGGGACAGCACTCCCCAGAGACCCAGTACTTC.